One sample yielded the 32 T cell receptor beta chains listed below, sequenced in a study of neurological immune-mediated disorders (dated by TCRdb to the late 2010s). Library generation was performed with 5' RACE. Sequencing relied on an Illumina HiSeq 2500. Through fastp at Q25 and MiXCR, TCRdb rebuilt clones from the public reads, retaining in-frame beta chains. Entries are consolidated by CDR3 protein sequence, retaining the most common genes and DNA. The sample table contains around 97,000 distinct CDR3 sequences; only one count was recorded for roughly a tenth of them. The ten largest clones add up to around 3.1% of the sample. Per the publication, the time point label means: longitudinal time-point 3. The sample consisted of PBMCs. The source of these receptors is a female donor with HTLV-1-associated myelopathy (HAM/TSP).

This clonotype was recorded at least ten times. The rearrangement links TRBV15 to TRBJ2-4, with 8 nucleotides matching TRBD2. The CDR3 length is 15 residues. Germline-derived CDR1 and CDR2 are LNHNV and YYDKDF (reference sequence). V dropped 9 bases and J dropped 0; count of bases not matched to a gene: 7. The chain's CDR3 is CATVAGGLAKNIQYF. The CDR3 DNA sequence: TGTGCCACTGTGGCGGGGGGACTAGCCAAAAACATTCAGTACTTC.

This clonotype appeared many times. V and J are TRBV4-2 and TRBJ2-3, with 9 bases that match TRBD2. The CDR3 spans 17 residues. The germline gives CDR1 LGHNA, CDR2 YNFKEQ. The V and J ends lost 1 base and 3 bases, in that order; junction bases with no gene match: 8. The CDR3 here is CASSQVGSGGLTDTQYF. The CDR3 DNA sequence: TGTGCCAGCAGCCAAGTTGGTAGCGGGGGACTGACAGATACGCAGTATTTT.

Ten or more counts support this clonotype. V gene TRBV29-1 combines with J gene TRBJ2-7; 7 positions agree with TRBD2. The CDR3 has 12 residues. Germline values: CDR1 SQVTM, CDR2 ANQGSEA. The junction had 6 bases not matched to a gene; V was cut back by 4 bases and J by 6 bases. The CDR3 is CSVASGVAEQYF. The CDR3, as DNA: TGCAGCGTTGCCAGCGGGGTGGCCGAGCAGTACTTC.

This clonotype has just a few counts. CDR3 in DNA: TGTGCCAGCAGCTTAACGCGGGGGGGCGCAGATGAGCAGTTCTTC. Translation: CASSLTRGGADEQFF. V usage is TRBV7-2 and J usage is TRBJ2-1, with 9 bases fitting TRBD2. The CDR3 covers 15 residues. From germline, CDR1 is SGHTA and CDR2 FQGNSA. Trimming took 2 bases from V and 8 from J; bases not matched to a gene: 7.

This clonotype was seen many times. The rearrangement uses TRBV5-8 and TRBJ2-7; weak D call: TRBD2 (6 bases). This CDR3 contains 13 residues. Germline-derived CDR1 and CDR2 are SGHTS and YDEGEE. Trimming left V 4 bases short and J 2 bases short, with 10 bases between. The CDR3 region is CASSRDLAYEQYF. CDR3 nucleotides: TGTGCCAGCAGCAGGGACTTAGCCTACGAGCAGTACTTC.

The chain is built from TRBV5-1 and TRBJ1-5; the D is unclear. With 4 bases removed from V and 2 bases from J, the gap between germline ends came to 13 bases. The CDR3 runs 15 residues. CDR1 SGHRS and CDR2 YFSETQ come from the germline V gene. The CDR3 loop reads CASSEGPEGNQPQHF. CDR3 DNA sequence: TGCGCCAGCAGCGAGGGTCCGGAGGGCAATCAGCCCCAGCATTTT. Full variable domain (rest looked up from reference TRBV5-1 and TRBJ1-5): KAGVTQTPRYLIKTRGQQVTLSCSPISGHRSVSWYQQTPGQGLQFLFEYFSETQRNKGNFPGRFSGRQFSNSRSEMNVSTLELGDSALYLCASSEGPEGNQPQHFGDGTRLSIL.

This clonotype was observed many times. This chain uses TRBV5-1 with TRBJ2-3, with a tentative D call TRBD2 (5 bases). V lost 2 bases and J lost 0, with 10 bases in between. The CDR3 is made up of 15 amino acids. CDR1 SGHRS and CDR2 YFSETQ come from the germline V gene. The CDR3 region is CASSFNGESTDTQYF. The CDR3 DNA reads as TGCGCCAGCAGCTTTAACGGGGAGAGCACAGATACGCAGTATTTT.

On this clonotype itself: Since a much larger clone is just one base distant, this may be a read error. The gene calls are TRBV5-1 and TRBJ2-7; tentative D call: TRBD1 (6 bases). The CDR3 loop spans 13 amino acids. Germline V gives CDR1 SGHRS, CDR2 YFSETQ. CDR3 in DNA: TGCGACAGCAGCCCCTCAGGGGTCTACGAGCAGTACTTC. It translates to CDSSPSGVYEQYF. Filled out from reference TRBV5-1 and TRBJ2-7, the complete variable domain reads KAGVTQTPRYLIKTRGQQVTLSCSPISGHRSVSWYQQTPGQGLQFLFEYFSETQRNKGNFPGRFSGRQFSNSRSEMNVSTLELGDSALYLCDSSPSGVYEQYFGPGTRLTVT.

In its sample, this clonotype was seen many times. The CDR3 DNA reads as TGTGCCAGCAGGATTGTAGGACAGCCCCTTGGGACCCAGCATTTT. It encodes CASRIVGQPLGTQHF. The chain couples TRBV21-1 to TRBJ1-5; no check of the table's D call, TRBD1, against the DNA was made. TRBV21-1 is a pseudogene. This CDR3 is 15 amino acids long.

The chain couples TRBV9 to TRBJ1-1, with a possible D match to TRBD1 (6 bases). The V end lost 3 bases, the J end lost 4 bases, and 10 bases lay between the germline ends. CDR1 and CDR2 (germline): SGDLS, YYNGEE. This CDR3 has 13 residues. The CDR3 coding sequence is TGTGCCAGCAGCGAGGGACAAATCACTGAAGCTTTCTTT. Amino acids: CASSEGQITEAFF. Filled out from reference TRBV9 and TRBJ1-1, the complete variable domain reads DSGVTQTPKHLITATGQRVTLRCSPRSGDLSVYWYQQSLDQGLQFLIQYYNGEERAKGNILERFSAQQFPDLHSELNLSSLELGDSALYFCASSEGQITEAFFGQGTRLTVV.

This clonotype was counted only a few times. The chain recombines TRBV28 with TRBJ2-7; 9 bases are a match to TRBD1. The junction had 4 bases not matched to a gene; V was cut back by 3 bases and J by 4 bases. Germline V lookup: CDR1 MDHEN, CDR2 SYDVKM. The CDR3 has 14 residues. The CDR3 DNA is TGTGCCAGCAGTTTTGAGGGACAGGGTTACGAGCAGTACTTC. It translates to CASSFEGQGYEQYF.

This clonotype was counted ten times or more. J is TRBJ2-3 and V is TRBV9; D might be TRBD1 or TRBD2, each matching 5 bases. The germline V and J ends were trimmed by 3 bases and 5 bases, with 10 bases remaining between them. The CDR3 consists of 13 residues. From germline, CDR1 is SGDLS and CDR2 YYNGEE. The DNA of the CDR3 is TGTGCCAGCAGCGCCCGAGGGGAAGATACGCAGTATTTT. This translates into CASSARGEDTQYF.

In this sample, this clonotype turned up many times. The V call is TRBV5-1, the J call TRBJ2-3, with TRBD2 matching 8 bases. This CDR3 region has 17 residues. The V gene end was trimmed by 0 bases and the J gene end by 0 bases; junction bases not matched to a gene: 6. From germline, CDR1 is SGHRS and CDR2 YFSETQ. CDR3: CASSLAFGGASTDTQYF. The CDR3 DNA sequence: TGCGCCAGCAGCTTGGCCTTCGGGGGGGCTAGCACAGATACGCAGTATTTT. Based on the CDR3 plus reference TRBV5-1 and TRBJ2-3, the full variable domain is KAGVTQTPRYLIKTRGQQVTLSCSPISGHRSVSWYQQTPGQGLQFLFEYFSETQRNKGNFPGRFSGRQFSNSRSEMNVSTLELGDSALYLCASSLAFGGASTDTQYFGPGTRLTVL.

This clonotype was seen at least ten times. CDR3 sequence: CASGGRANTDTQYF. In nucleotides, the CDR3 is TGTGCCAGCGGGGGCAGGGCCAACACAGATACGCAGTATTTT. V gene TRBV12-3 or TRBV12-4 combines with J gene TRBJ2-3; tentative D call: TRBD1 (6 bases). V shed 8 bases and J shed 2 bases, with 14 bases lying between them. The CDR3 covers 14 residues.

This clonotype came up once. One end of the junction is discordant with germline, which a read error may explain. This rearrangement joins TRBV11-2 to TRBJ2-7; a possible D gene is TRBD1 (6 bases). The CDR3 is made up of 15 amino acids. From germline, CDR1 is SGHAT and CDR2 FQNNGV. The CDR3 here is CASSSRGAGVYEQYF. CDR3 DNA sequence: TGCGCCAGCAGCAGTAGAGGGGCAGGGGTCTACGAGCAGTACTTC.

Ten or more counts support this clonotype. The V call is TRBV5-5, the J call TRBJ2-7; a weak D match, TRBD2 (6 bases). The CDR3 runs 14 residues. The V end lost 1 base, the J end lost 2 bases, and 10 bases lay between the germline ends. Germline CDR1 SGHKS, CDR2 YYEKEE (reference sequence). This chain's CDR3 is CASSLLRGAYEQYF. CDR3 bases: TGTGCCAGCAGCTTGTTGCGGGGCGCCTACGAGCAGTACTTC.

This clonotype was counted a few times. A single base separates this from a much larger clone, so it may be a read error. J is TRBJ2-5 and V is TRBV5-1; TRBD1 matches at 7 bases. Germline CDR1 is SGHRS and CDR2 is YFSETQ. The CDR3 loop spans 13 amino acids. Here the CDR3 reads CASARQGGETKYF. CDR3 DNA: TGCGCCAGCGCCCGACAGGGTGGGGAGACCAAGTACTTC.

This clonotype was detected ten times or more. This rearrangement joins TRBV7-2 to TRBJ2-1, with TRBD2 matching 9 bases. The trim removed 1 base at V and 6 bases at J, leaving 10 bases unmatched. This CDR3 has 17 residues. Germline V lookup: CDR1 SGHTA, CDR2 FQGNSA. CDR3 sequence reads: CASSLGRAGGSLNEQFF. The CDR3 coding sequence is TGTGCCAGCAGCTTAGGACGGGCGGGGGGGTCCCTCAATGAGCAGTTCTTC.

This clonotype was counted only a few times. This chain connects TRBV3-1 to TRBJ1-4, with TRBD1 identical over 8 bases. Germline V gene lookup returns CDR1 LGHDT and CDR2 YNNKEL (reference sequence). The junction had 9 bases not matched to a gene; V was cut back by 1 base and J by 8 bases. This CDR3 is 16 amino acids long. Written as DNA, the CDR3 is TGTGCCAGCAGCCAAGGGGGGGACAGGTACCTCGAAAAACTGTTTTTT. Translating gives CASSQGGDRYLEKLFF.

This clonotype was counted many times. The rearrangement joins TRBV6-5 to TRBJ2-3; 7 nucleotides line up with TRBD1. The trim removed 9 bases at V and 4 bases at J, leaving 10 bases unmatched. The CDR3 loop spans 14 amino acids. CDR1 MNHEY and CDR2 SVGAGI come from the germline V gene. The CDR3 DNA follows: TGTGCCAGTACTTCAGGGGGTTCTTCAGATACGCAGTATTTT. Translated, it gives CASTSGGSSDTQYF.

This clonotype occurred many times. The chain recombines TRBV3-1 with TRBJ2-7; maybe TRBD2 (6 bases). The CDR3 sequence is 14 residues long. Per the germline V gene, CDR1 is LGHDT and CDR2 is YNNKEL (reference sequence). The germline V and J ends were trimmed by 3 bases and 2 bases, with 11 bases remaining between them. The DNA of the CDR3 is TGTGCCAGCAGCCAGGAGGGGCGCACCTACGAGCAGTACTTC. It encodes CASSQEGRTYEQYF.

This clonotype has a count of ten or more. At one of its ends the junction is not consistent with the germline gene, which may arise from a read error. The chain has TRBV15 and TRBJ2-2, with D possibly called TRBD1 or TRBD2 (5 bases each). The germline gives CDR1 LNHNV, CDR2 YYDKDF (reference sequence). The CDR3 is 14 amino acids. The CDR3 coding sequence is TGTGCTACCAGCAGGGACGATTACACCGGGGAGCTGTTTTTT. It is translated as CATSRDDYTGELFF.

Many counts were recorded for this clonotype. This rearrangement joins TRBV5-1 to TRBJ2-1; D remains ambiguous. The V gene's germline CDR1 is SGHRS and CDR2 YFSETQ. The CDR3 totals 13 residues. V was trimmed by 2 bases and J by 5 bases, leaving 8 bases between them. In DNA form, the CDR3 reads TGCGCCAGCAGCTTTGGGGATAACAATGAGCAGTTCTTC. It encodes CASSFGDNNEQFF.

This chain links TRBV4-2 with TRBJ2-3; D not resolved. Germline CDR1 reads LGHNA; CDR2 reads YNFKEQ. Deletions cut 0 bases from V and 1 base from J, with 8 bases between. The CDR3 extends over 15 amino acids. CDR3 DNA: TGTGCCAGCAGCCAAGAAGTCGGTGGCACAGATACGCAGTATTTT. It encodes CASSQEVGGTDTQYF.

Comments on this clonotype: This may arise from a read error, as a much more abundant clone is one base away. The rearrangement joins TRBV7-9 to TRBJ2-1; a possible D gene is TRBD2 (5 bases). The germline V gene has CDR1 SEHNR and CDR2 FQNEAQ (reference sequence). The CDR3 loop spans 15 amino acids. Trimming stripped 5 bases from V and 2 bases from J, with 13 bases between. The CDR3 DNA reads TGTGCCAGCAGCCAACTAGGAACCCCCTACAATGAGCAGTTCTTC. The encoded protein is CASSQLGTPYNEQFF.

The CDR3 region is CASSLSWNTEAFF. Written as DNA, the CDR3 is TGTGCCAGCAGCTTGTCCTGGAACACTGAAGCTTTCTTT. V and J are TRBV5-5 and TRBJ1-1; D is undetermined. Germline CDR1 and CDR2: SGHKS and YYEKEE (reference sequence). Deletions cut 1 base from V and 1 base from J, with 5 bases between. CDR3 length equals 13 residues.

The rearrangement links TRBV12-3 or TRBV12-4 to TRBJ2-1; either TRBD1 or TRBD2 may fit D (5 bases each). Trimming removed 4 bases from V and 5 bases from J, with 15 bases in between. This CDR3 spans 15 amino acids. The DNA for the CDR3 is TGTGCCAGCAGTTCAGGACCCGGGACCCACAATGAGCAGTTCTTC. It yields the protein CASSSGPGTHNEQFF.

In its sample, this clonotype was seen many times. This chain links TRBV29-1 with TRBJ2-7, with TRBD1 as a possible D gene (6 bases). V was pared by 2 bases and J by 2 bases, with 13 bases between. The CDR3 is 14 residues long. CDR1 and CDR2 from the germline V gene are SQVTM and ANQGSEA. This CDR3 is CSVEPGQGPYEQYF. CDR3 nucleotides: TGCAGCGTTGAACCCGGGCAGGGGCCCTACGAGCAGTACTTC.

This clonotype was seen ten or more times. This chain joins TRBV20-1 and TRBJ2-1; TRBD1 aligns across 10 bases. Trimming at V came to 7 bases and at J to 8 bases, leaving 8 bases not matched to a gene. This CDR3 has 13 residues. Per the germline V gene, CDR1 is DFQATT and CDR2 is SNEGSKA (reference sequence). The DNA of the CDR3 is TGCAGTGGGCCGGGACAGGGGCTCGATGAGCAGTTCTTC. Its translation: CSGPGQGLDEQFF.

This clonotype has a count of ten or more. CDR3 in amino acids: CASSTPDRAYEQYF. The CDR3 DNA reads TGTGCCAGCAGTACCCCGGACAGGGCTTACGAGCAGTACTTC. The rearrangement joins TRBV6-6 to TRBJ2-7; TRBD1 matches 8 bases. After removal of 5 bases from V and 4 bases from J, the junction contained 7 bases not matched to a gene. The CDR3 runs to 14 residues. Per germline, CDR1 MNHNY and CDR2 SVGAGI (reference sequence).

Worth noting for this clonotype: The junction shows a germline mismatch at one end, possibly a read error. The gene calls are TRBV4-1 and TRBJ1-2; D gene unclear. CDR3 length equals 14 residues. Per germline, CDR1 MGHRA and CDR2 YSYEKL. The CDR3: CANSPDSSNYGYTF. CDR3 in DNA: TGCGCCAACAGCCCGGACTCCTCTAACTATGGATACACCTTC.

This clonotype was detected only a few times. The chain is built from TRBV20-1 and TRBJ2-7; D is possibly TRBD1 or TRBD2 (5 bases each). The V end lost 0 bases, the J end lost 3 bases, and 21 bases lay between the germline ends. The germline CDR1 and CDR2 sequences are DFQATT and SNEGSKA (reference sequence). The CDR3 has 17 residues. The CDR3 sequence is CSARDRGASGRDYEQYF. In nucleotides, the CDR3 is TGCAGTGCTAGAGATAGGGGCGCGAGCGGACGCGACTACGAGCAGTACTTC.